This T cell receptor (beta chain) came from a study of T cell responses to AZD1222 COVID-19 vaccine. The CDR3 runs 17 residues. In germline, CDR1 is SGHNT, CDR2 YYREEE (reference sequence). V was pared by 2 bases and J by 3 bases, with 5 bases of the junction left unmatched. Produced via immunoSEQ multiplex PCR; TCRdb's table is partial and in-frame only. The profile shows approximately 110,000 clones, approximately 90% of them singletons. This clone was seen a single time. What it binds is not known. Doses given second, at about 4 or about 12 weeks, were pooled. Study observations and caveats: Females made up more of the donors, who were largely white British, and clonal diversity may have come out too low.

The sample here was peripheral blood, taken 28 days after the second AZD1222 dose. The sequence derives from an adult who received the AZD1222 COVID-19 vaccine. V usage is TRBV5-4 and J usage is TRBJ2-3; 14 nucleotides agree with TRBD2. CDR3 loop: CASSFRLAGGTTDTQYF. The CDR3 DNA is TGTGCCAGCAGCTTCCGACTAGCGGGAGGGACTACAGATACGCAGTATTTT.